This T cell receptor (beta chain) was captured by sequencing in a study of blood T cell repertoires in COVID-19. The trim removed 4 bases at V and 7 bases at J, leaving 10 bases unmatched. Germline assignment: CDR1 ENHRY and CDR2 SYGVKD. This CDR3 region has 15 residues. Some clones are missing from TCRdb's copy, which holds only in-frame ones; the method was immunoSEQ multiplex PCR. The profile shows some 150,000 clones, 84% of them singletons. This TCR came from a woman younger than 35 who had been exposed to COVID-19. Material: PBMCs or T cells enriched from blood (not recorded which). The gene calls are TRBV10-3 and TRBJ2-1; 7 bases align to TRBD2. The CDR3 nucleotides are TGTGCCATCAGTGGGGGCGGGAGTACGTGGAATGAGCAGTTCTTC. Translating gives CAISGGGSTWNEQFF.